The rows below give T cell receptor beta chains drawn from one sample of a study of cytomegalovirus exposure and HLA in healthy donors. Produced via immunoSEQ multiplex PCR; TCRdb's table is partial and in-frame only. In the table there are 300,000 or so clones, 84% of which are singletons. Sequenced: PBMCs. These receptors originate from a middle-aged woman in good health and CMV-seropositive. The conserved cysteine and the conserved F or W are not part of the CDR3 here. Some rows mark clone size as missing; the rest say once, few, many or name a class of expanded clone.

V,size,length,CDR3
TRBV9,once,14,ASSPSGTSGSSEQF
TRBV7-2,NA,11,ASSQDRVRGYT
TRBV28,once,14,ASSAATWTAQETQY
TRBV6-5,NA,12,ASSRQGKADGYT
TRBV5-1,NA,16,ASSLPGTGPRLQYEQY
TRBV19,NA,14,ASSISRVLSNQPQH
TRBV6-1,NA,11,ASSGRVSYEQY
TRBV29-1,NA,10,SVVGASTEAF
TRBV6-6,few,14,ASSFRLAGNTDTQY
TRBV6-5,NA,13,ATRGGEKGQETQY
TRBV28,NA,12,ASSLREGNEKLF
TRBV16,NA,13,ASSQSNRVNYGYT
TRBV4-2,few,12,ASSQEGRNTEAF
TRBV6-1,NA,11,ASTRDRGNEQY
TRBV7-2,NA,14,ASSSTSGRAVNIQY
TRBV29-1,NA,10,SGTTGGTEAF
TRBV29-1,NA,11,SVQGQLYNEQF
TRBV28,NA,14,ASSSLSQGLQETQY
TRBV28,few,14,ASSNFQGANTDTQY
TRBV10-3,NA,11,AIGTGSDFEQF
TRBV15,NA,14,ATSRDEEGFGNTIY
TRBV10-3,NA,12,AISGGGLQETQY
TRBV6-5,NA,14,ASSYPGTGGTDTQY
TRBV7-3,NA,11,ASSTGEGTEAF
TRBV11-3,NA,14,ASSLGATRFYNEQF
TRBV19,NA,11,ASTRQGNTEAF
TRBV27,NA,13,ASSLRQGGYNEQF
TRBV7-6,once,11,ASSPRTGLEQY
TRBV6-4,few,13,ASSDSAGGPGELF
TRBV4-3,NA,13,ASSQDPTPARGYT
TRBV10-3,NA,13,AISHHGTPGNTIY
TRBV30,NA,14,AWSGGLGQSNTEAF
TRBV9,NA,13,ASSPGLPLTGELF
TRBV7-2,NA,15,ASSLAPSGRAYNEQF
TRBV6-5,NA,13,ASSYSATLNTEAF
TRBV19,NA,14,ASSRGAGLAIETQY
TRBV6-6,NA,12,ASRTSGSTYEQY
TRBV7-9,few,11,ASSPIMNTEAF
TRBV27,NA,12,ASSLGQGGQPQH
TRBV7-2,few,13,ASSFSDREASPLH
TRBV7-9,NA,12,ASSLRGLPTEAF
TRBV11-2,NA,10,ASSATSSGRY
TRBV28,NA,13,ASRPTGQANYGYT
TRBV5-4,NA,15,ASSSGERVSSYNEQF
TRBV30,NA,12,AWSVRWGPGELF
TRBV11-2,NA,12,ASSLALANNEQF
TRBV7-2,once,11,ASSGLGADTQY
TRBV19,once,13,ASSRRTGSTDTQY